The 25 T cell receptor beta chains listed next were all sequenced from one sample in a study of beta chain features in type 1 diabetes. Antigens of these TCRs are unknown. Expressed TCRB transcripts were sequenced, since all the RNA that had been isolated was reverse transcribed. Profiling relied on immunoSEQ multiplex PCR, and the TCRdb table lists in-frame clones only, not all of them. The repertoire holds about 640,000 clones, with 9.5% to 15% as singletons. Study results and limitations: Patients with Type 1 diabetes showed moderately but significantly shorter TCRB CDR3s in all four CD4+ subsets.

The specimen was naive CD4+ T cells from blood. The receptors were gathered from a young man with type 1 diabetes.

This clone was seen only a few times. The rearrangement uses TRBV28 and TRBJ2-7, with TRBD1 identical over 7 bases. With V trimmed by 7 bases and J by 0 bases, 6 bases remained unmatched. Germline lookup yields CDR1 MDHEN and CDR2 SYDVKM. This CDR3 spans 14 amino acids. CDR3 nucleotide sequence: TGTGCCAGCAATATCCGGGACAGCTCCTACGAGCAGTACTTC. Its protein product is CASNIRDSSYEQYF.

This clone appeared a few times. V gene TRBV6-5 combines with J gene TRBJ1-1, with no clear D. The CDR3 covers 14 residues. The ends were cut back, 7 bases at V and 4 bases at J, with 16 bases in the middle. Germline assignment: CDR1 MNHEY and CDR2 SVGAGI. The CDR3 is CASTQVLGITEAFF. The DNA of the CDR3 is TGTGCCAGCACCCAAGTTCTGGGTATCACTGAAGCTTTCTTT.

This clone has a handful of counts. V is TRBV18 and J is TRBJ2-1; D is uncertain. CDR3 length: 15 amino acids. Trimming shortened V by 6 bases and J by 0 bases, and 12 bases separated the two germline ends. Germline lookup yields CDR1 KGHSH and CDR2 LQKENI. The CDR3 loop is CASSPGFSSYNEQFF. CDR3 DNA: TGTGCCAGCTCGCCAGGCTTTAGCTCCTACAATGAGCAGTTCTTC.

This clone has a handful of counts. At the DNA level, this CDR3 is encoded by other sequences in the same sample as well. This chain links TRBV7-2 with TRBJ2-7; 9 bases fit TRBD1. Germline CDR1 reads SGHTA; CDR2 reads FQGNSA. The ends lost 0 bases at V and 3 bases at J; junction bases unmatched: 3. The CDR3 runs to 15 residues. CDR3 sequence: CASSLAGQGNYEQYF. Here the CDR3 DNA reads TGTGCCAGCAGCTTAGCGGGACAGGGTAACTACGAGCAGTACTTC. The variable domain in full, completed from reference TRBV7-2 and TRBJ2-7, reads GAGVSQSPSNKVTEKGKDVELRCDPISGHTALYWYRQSLGQGLEFLIYFQGNSAPDKSGLPSDRFSAERTGGSVSTLTIQRTQQEDSAVYLCASSLAGQGNYEQYFGPGTRLTVT.

This clone was counted between two and nine times. The chain joins TRBV25-1 to TRBJ1-5; the D is unclear. The CDR3 extends over 14 amino acids. Germline assignment: CDR1 MGHDK and CDR2 SYGVNS. V was pared by 3 bases and J by 7 bases, with 13 bases between. CDR3 in amino acids: CASSDAGFGQPQHF. DNA of the CDR3: TGTGCCAGCAGTGACGCGGGGTTCGGGCAGCCCCAGCATTTT.

In this sample, this clone turned up a few times. The V call is TRBV7-2, the J call TRBJ1-5, with a tentative D call TRBD1 (5 bases). The CDR3 runs to 15 residues. Germline CDR1 is SGHTA and CDR2 is FQGNSA. Trimming took off 5 bases at V and 7 bases at J, with 18 bases between the two ends. For the CDR3, the DNA is TGTGCCAGCAGCCCACGGACGGCGGGGCGACAGCCCCAGCATTTT. Translated: CASSPRTAGRQPQHF. The whole variable domain, remainder taken from reference TRBV7-2 and TRBJ1-5, is GAGVSQSPSNKVTEKGKDVELRCDPISGHTALYWYRQSLGQGLEFLIYFQGNSAPDKSGLPSDRFSAERTGGSVSTLTIQRTQQEDSAVYLCASSPRTAGRQPQHFGDGTRLSIL.

This clone was seen a few times. The chain uses TRBV14 and TRBJ1-1, with no clear D. Germline values: CDR1 SGHDN, CDR2 FVKESK. The CDR3 runs 12 residues. V lost 4 bases and J 4 bases, leaving 7 bases between the germline ends. CDR3 in DNA: TGTGCCAGCAGCCTCTTGGGCACTGAAGCTTTCTTT. Its protein is CASSLLGTEAFF.

Concerning this clone itself: This specimen includes other DNA sequences encoding the same CDR3. The chain combines TRBV7-9 with TRBJ1-1; D is undetermined. Per germline, CDR1 SEHNR and CDR2 FQNEAQ (reference sequence). Trimming took 5 bases from V and 1 from J, leaving 11 bases between them. The CDR3 is made up of 14 amino acids. CDR3 bases: TGTGCCAGCAGCCACCGGACGGGGAACACTGAAGCTTTCTTT. It translates to CASSHRTGNTEAFF.

The CDR3 region is CASSVRQGAGNIQYF. The CDR3 DNA sequence: TGTGCCAGCAGCGTCCGACAGGGGGCTGGAAACATTCAGTACTTC. The V gene is TRBV2, the J gene TRBJ2-4; 10 bases match TRBD1. Germline V gene lookup returns CDR1 SNHLY and CDR2 FYNNEI. This CDR3 contains 15 residues. The V gene end was trimmed by 6 bases and the J gene end by 6 bases; junction bases not matched to a gene: 8.

The rearrangement uses TRBV28 and TRBJ2-2; D remains ambiguous. Germline values: CDR1 MDHEN, CDR2 SYDVKM. The CDR3 spans 13 residues. Trimming shortened V by 7 bases and J by 5 bases, and 11 bases separated the two germline ends. The CDR3: CASNGLETGELFF. CDR3 in DNA: TGTGCCAGCAACGGGCTAGAGACCGGGGAGCTGTTTTTT.

This clone was found a few times. The chain's CDR3 is CAIREGDTQYF. The DNA of the CDR3 is TGTGCCATCAGGGAGGGGGATACGCAGTATTTT. The chain joins TRBV10-3 to TRBJ2-3; D might be TRBD2 (6 bases). The length of the CDR3 is 11 residues. CDR1 and CDR2 (germline): ENHRY, SYGVKD. V lost 6 bases and J 6 bases, leaving 7 bases between the germline ends.

This clone was seen a handful of times. The chain has TRBV6-1 and TRBJ1-3; D not resolved. Trimming took off 7 bases at V and 2 bases at J, with 6 bases between the two ends. The CDR3 spans 12 residues. In germline, CDR1 is MNHNS, CDR2 SASEGT. The CDR3 loop reads CASTLPGNTIYF. The CDR3 DNA follows: TGTGCCAGCACCCTCCCTGGAAACACCATATATTTT.

The rearrangement uses TRBV2 and TRBJ2-5, with 11 bases matching TRBD2. This CDR3 spans 18 amino acids. The junction had 7 bases not matched to a gene; V was cut back by 0 bases and J by 1 base. CDR1 is SNHLY, CDR2 FYNNEI, per germline. Written as DNA, the CDR3 is TGTGCCAGCAGTGAAGCGGAGTGGACTAGCGGGTTCCAAGAGACCCAGTACTTC. Its translation is CASSEAEWTSGFQETQYF.

This clone was seen only a few times. The rearrangement joins TRBV7-9 to TRBJ1-1; 9 bases line up with TRBD1. The CDR3 has 13 residues. Trimming took 6 bases from V and 4 from J; bases not matched to a gene: 3. Germline loops: CDR1 SEHNR, CDR2 FQNEAQ (reference sequence). The CDR3 region has the DNA TGTGCCAGCAGATCGACAGGGGGCACTGAAGCTTTCTTT. As protein: CASRSTGGTEAFF. Using reference TRBV7-9 and TRBJ1-1 for the parts outside the CDR3, the full variable domain is DTGVSQNPRHKITKRGQNVTFRCDPISEHNRLYWYRQTLGQGPEFLTYFQNEAQLEKSRLLSDRFSAERPKGSFSTLEIQRTEQGDSAMYLCASRSTGGTEAFFGQGTRLTVV.

This clone occurred a few times. The CDR3 protein is CASSGQGISPLHF. Written as DNA, the CDR3 is TGTGCCAGCAGTGGACAGGGGATTTCACCCCTCCACTTT. The V call is TRBV6-5, the J call TRBJ1-6, with TRBD1 matching over 9 bases. Germline CDR1 MNHEY, CDR2 SVGAGI. V was pared by 5 bases and J by 9 bases, with 2 bases of the junction left unmatched. This CDR3 comprises 13 residues.

The chain recombines TRBV29-1 with TRBJ2-7; 9 positions match TRBD1. The CDR3 runs to 12 residues. Germline lookup yields CDR1 SQVTM and CDR2 ANQGSEA. Trimming at V came to 7 bases and at J to 2 bases, leaving 3 bases not matched to a gene. Here the CDR3 reads CSAWDRAYEQYF. The CDR3 nucleotides read TGCAGCGCTTGGGACAGGGCCTACGAGCAGTACTTC.

The genes are TRBV7-9 and TRBJ2-3, with D tentatively TRBD2 (5 bases). The V and J ends lost 0 bases and 1 base respectively, with 14 bases between them. The CDR3 is 17 amino acids. CDR1 and CDR2 (germline): SEHNR, FQNEAQ (reference sequence). CDR3 nucleotide sequence: TGTGCCAGCAGCTTAGCGTGGACGCTTAGCGGCACAGATACGCAGTATTTT. Protein sequence: CASSLAWTLSGTDTQYF.

This clone has only a few counts. The chain recombines TRBV27 with TRBJ2-3, with 10 bases aligning to TRBD2. This CDR3 is 17 amino acids long. Germline lookup yields CDR1 MNHEY and CDR2 SMNVEV (reference sequence). With V trimmed by 1 base and J by 2 bases, 6 bases remained unmatched. The CDR3 is CASSLFASGGATDTQYF. The DNA for the CDR3 is TGTGCCAGCAGTTTATTCGCCAGCGGGGGGGCCACAGATACGCAGTATTTT.

V gene TRBV9 combines with J gene TRBJ1-6; 7 nucleotides align to TRBD1. Germline CDR1 SGDLS, CDR2 YYNGEE. This CDR3 region has 16 residues. The junction had 7 bases not matched to a gene; V was cut back by 1 base and J by 6 bases. Written as DNA, the CDR3 is TGTGCCAGCAGCGTAACGGGACAGCCCCGTAATTCACCCCTCCACTTT. Encoded protein: CASSVTGQPRNSPLHF.

This clone was seen a handful of times. The chain recombines TRBV7-8 with TRBJ2-5; TRBD2 matches 8 bases. Germline assignment: CDR1 SGHVS and CDR2 FQNEAQ. The CDR3 length is 14 residues. Trimming took 4 bases from V and 4 from J; bases not matched to a gene: 5. DNA for the CDR3: TGTGCCAGCAGCTACAGCGGGGGTGGAGAGACCCAGTACTTC. As protein: CASSYSGGGETQYF.

This clone appeared a few times. The V call is TRBV2, the J call TRBJ2-1, with 10 bases lining up with TRBD1. Trimming removed 8 bases from V and 1 base from J; junction bases left unmatched: 5. This CDR3 has 15 residues. Germline V gives CDR1 SNHLY, CDR2 FYNNEI. CDR3 in DNA: TGTGCCAGCGAGAGACAGGGGGCTTCCTACAATGAGCAGTTCTTC. Its protein is CASERQGASYNEQFF.

V gene TRBV5-1 combines with J gene TRBJ1-1, with TRBD1 matching over 9 bases. Germline V CDR1 and CDR2: SGHRS, YFSETQ. The CDR3 spans 15 residues. Germline trimming cut 2 bases from V and 5 bases from J; bases unmatched to any gene: 7. CDR3 loop: CASSLSWTGETEAFF. CDR3 DNA: TGCGCCAGCAGCTTATCTTGGACAGGGGAGACTGAAGCTTTCTTT.

This clone was counted a few times. The rearrangement uses TRBV7-2 and TRBJ2-5; TRBD1 aligns across 8 bases. Germline V gene data show CDR1 as SGHTA and CDR2 as FQGNSA. After removal of 6 bases from V and 4 bases from J, the junction contained 4 bases not matched to a gene. The CDR3 spans 13 residues. The CDR3 nucleotides are TGTGCCAGCAGTCCAGGGGGCATAGAGACCCAGTACTTC. This sequence encodes CASSPGGIETQYF.

In its sample, this clone was seen a few times. V and J are TRBV5-4 and TRBJ2-1, with D perhaps being TRBD1 or TRBD2 (5 bases each). Trimming removed 0 bases at V and 13 bases at J, with 17 bases between. The CDR3 consists of 14 residues. The germline CDR1 and CDR2 sequences are SGHNT and YYREEE (reference sequence). In nucleotides, the CDR3 is TGTGCCAGCAGCTTGGATGGGGCTACTAGACTTCAGTTCTTC. It encodes CASSLDGATRLQFF.

This sequence joins TRBV18 and TRBJ1-6; D might be TRBD1 (6 bases). The CDR3 has 17 residues. The germline gives CDR1 KGHSH, CDR2 LQKENI. Between the trimmed V and J ends, which lost 3 bases and 3 bases, there was a span of 15 bases. Here the CDR3 reads CASSPSTQGHYNSPLHF. Here the CDR3 DNA reads TGTGCCAGCTCACCCTCAACACAGGGTCACTATAATTCACCCCTCCACTTT.